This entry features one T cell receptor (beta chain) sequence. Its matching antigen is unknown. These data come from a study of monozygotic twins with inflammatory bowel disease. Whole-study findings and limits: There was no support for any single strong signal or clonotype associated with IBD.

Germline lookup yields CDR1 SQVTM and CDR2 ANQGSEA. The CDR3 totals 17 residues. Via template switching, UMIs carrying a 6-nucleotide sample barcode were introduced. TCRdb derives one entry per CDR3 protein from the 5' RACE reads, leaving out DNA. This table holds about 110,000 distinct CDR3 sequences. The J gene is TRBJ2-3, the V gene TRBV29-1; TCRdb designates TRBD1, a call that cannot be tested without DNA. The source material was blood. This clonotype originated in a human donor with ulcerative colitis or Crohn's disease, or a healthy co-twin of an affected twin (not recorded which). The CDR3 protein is CSVEDPLDRSYTDTQYF.